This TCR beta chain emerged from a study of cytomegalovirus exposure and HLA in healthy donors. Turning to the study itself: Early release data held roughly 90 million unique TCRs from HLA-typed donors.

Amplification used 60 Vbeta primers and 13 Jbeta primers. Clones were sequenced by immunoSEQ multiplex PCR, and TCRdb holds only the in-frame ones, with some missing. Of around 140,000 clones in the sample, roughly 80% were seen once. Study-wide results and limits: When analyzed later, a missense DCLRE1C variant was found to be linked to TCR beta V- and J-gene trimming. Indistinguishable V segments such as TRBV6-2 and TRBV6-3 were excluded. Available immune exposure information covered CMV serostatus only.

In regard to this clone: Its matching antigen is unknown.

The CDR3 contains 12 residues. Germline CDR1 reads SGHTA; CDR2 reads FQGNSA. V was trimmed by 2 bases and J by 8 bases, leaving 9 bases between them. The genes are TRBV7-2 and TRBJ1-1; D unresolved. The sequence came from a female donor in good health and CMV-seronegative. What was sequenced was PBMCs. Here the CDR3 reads CASSLSGSEAFF. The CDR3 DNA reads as TGTGCCAGCAGCTTATCCGGGAGCGAAGCTTTCTTT.